The rows below give T cell receptor beta chains drawn from one sample of a study of CD8 T cells in ankylosing spondylitis. TCRdb itself ran the 5' RACE reads through MiXCR, one entry per CDR3 protein. The sample consists of more than 650,000 distinct CDR3 sequences, about an eighth of them appearing once. Sequencing used blood, either unsorted or a sorted T cell fraction (not recorded which). The receptors were gathered from a male donor with ankylosing spondylitis. CDR3s include the opening cysteine and the closing phenylalanine or tryptophan. The D gene is left open where the match is weak. Rows may omit the clone size; those that give it use once, few, many or a size class.

clone_size: few
d_call: .
v_call: TRBV20-1
j_call: TRBJ2-3
cdr3_nt: TGCAGTGCCAACGGGATTGGTTCCGAGGGGCCAGATACGCAGTATTTT
cdr3_aa: CSANGIGSEGPDTQYF

clone_size: few
d_call: TRBD1
v_call: TRBV5-1
j_call: TRBJ2-7
cdr3_nt: TGCGCCAGCAGCACTTCAGGGGGACCATACGAGCAGTACTTC
cdr3_aa: CASSTSGGPYEQYF

clone_size: .
d_call: .
v_call: TRBV5-1
j_call: TRBJ2-1
cdr3_nt: TGCGCCAGCAGCTTGGTGGGGACGGGGTCGGAGGAGCAGTTCTTC
cdr3_aa: CASSLVGTGSEEQFF

clone_size: many
d_call: TRBD2
v_call: TRBV4-3
j_call: TRBJ2-2
cdr3_nt: TGCGCCAGCAGCCAAGATCTAGGACTAGCGGGAGACACCGGGGAGCTGTTTTTT
cdr3_aa: CASSQDLGLAGDTGELFF

clone_size: .
d_call: TRBD2
v_call: TRBV6-4
j_call: TRBJ2-1
cdr3_nt: TGTGCCAGCAGTGACTCTAGCGGGAGGGATAATGAGCAGTTCTTC
cdr3_aa: CASSDSSGRDNEQFF

clone_size: .
d_call: .
v_call: TRBV4-3
j_call: TRBJ2-3
cdr3_nt: TGCGCCAGCAGCCTGGAGGGGGGACCATTATTATTCACAGATACGCAGTATTTT
cdr3_aa: CASSLEGGPLLFTDTQYF

clone_size: .
d_call: TRBD1
v_call: TRBV5-6
j_call: TRBJ1-6
cdr3_nt: TGTGCCAGCAGCTTGTGGGACAGAAATTCACCCCTCCACTTT
cdr3_aa: CASSLWDRNSPLHF

clone_size: few
d_call: .
v_call: TRBV4-3
j_call: TRBJ2-3
cdr3_nt: TGCGCCAGCAGCTTTGGGACCCGAGATACGCAGTATTTT
cdr3_aa: CASSFGTRDTQYF

clone_size: few
d_call: .
v_call: TRBV5-1
j_call: TRBJ2-5
cdr3_nt: TGCGCCAGCAGCTTGGTGTTGGGGGTCCAAGAGACCCAGTACTTC
cdr3_aa: CASSLVLGVQETQYF

clone_size: many
d_call: .
v_call: TRBV5-1
j_call: TRBJ1-1
cdr3_nt: TGCGCCAGCAGCTTGGCCCACGCGGGGGCTGAAGCTTTCTTT
cdr3_aa: CASSLAHAGAEAFF

clone_size: .
d_call: .
v_call: TRBV7-2
j_call: TRBJ1-2
cdr3_nt: TGTGCCAGCAGCTTAGATCAGGGCCGCTATGGCTACACCTTC
cdr3_aa: CASSLDQGRYGYTF

clone_size: many
d_call: .
v_call: TRBV7-3
j_call: TRBJ2-3
cdr3_nt: TGTGCCAGCAGCTTAGTGGGGGCCCCCACAGATACGCAGTATTTT
cdr3_aa: CASSLVGAPTDTQYF

clone_size: .
d_call: .
v_call: TRBV5-1
j_call: TRBJ2-5
cdr3_nt: TGCGCCAGCAGCCGGGACCCAAGACCTGAGACCCAGTACTTC
cdr3_aa: CASSRDPRPETQYF

clone_size: many
d_call: .
v_call: TRBV27
j_call: TRBJ2-2
cdr3_nt: TGTGCCAGCCGTCCGAACACCGGGGAGCTGTTTTTT
cdr3_aa: CASRPNTGELFF

clone_size: few
d_call: .
v_call: TRBV18
j_call: TRBJ1-1
cdr3_nt: TGTGCCAGCTCACCACCGAACAGCCCAAACACTGAAGCTTTCTTT
cdr3_aa: CASSPPNSPNTEAFF

clone_size: .
d_call: .
v_call: TRBV21-1
j_call: TRBJ2-6
cdr3_nt: TGTGCCAGCAGCTCCTCGAGGGACAGTTCCTTCTCTGGGGCCAACGTCCTGACTTTC
cdr3_aa: CASSSSRDSSFSGANVLTF

clone_size: few
d_call: .
v_call: TRBV7-2
j_call: TRBJ2-2
cdr3_nt: TGTGCCAGCAGCTGGCGCCCGCTGGGGCAAACCGGGGAGCTGTTTTTT
cdr3_aa: CASSWRPLGQTGELFF

clone_size: many
d_call: .
v_call: TRBV20-1
j_call: TRBJ2-5
cdr3_nt: TGCAGTGCTAGAGACTCCCTAAGGGGAGAGACCCAGTACTTC
cdr3_aa: CSARDSLRGETQYF

clone_size: few
d_call: .
v_call: TRBV20-1
j_call: TRBJ2-1
cdr3_nt: TGCAGTTCCCAGACAGGAACCTACTCCTACAATGAGCAGTTCTTC
cdr3_aa: CSSQTGTYSYNEQFF

clone_size: many
d_call: .
v_call: TRBV29-1
j_call: TRBJ1-2
cdr3_nt: TGCAGCGTCAGCGGGGGGGCTGGTGGCTACACCTTC
cdr3_aa: CSVSGGAGGYTF

clone_size: few
d_call: .
v_call: TRBV7-9
j_call: TRBJ2-7
cdr3_nt: TGTGCCAGCAGCTTTTCGGGAAACAACGAGCAGTACTTC
cdr3_aa: CASSFSGNNEQYF

clone_size: .
d_call: .
v_call: TRBV27
j_call: TRBJ1-2
cdr3_nt: TGTGCCAGCAGTATAAAAGGGCTAGCTAACTATGGCTACACCTTC
cdr3_aa: CASSIKGLANYGYTF

clone_size: many
d_call: TRBD2
v_call: TRBV7-2
j_call: TRBJ2-3
cdr3_nt: TGTGCCAGCCGGCGGGCGGGGGGCACAGATACGCAGTATTTT
cdr3_aa: CASRRAGGTDTQYF

clone_size: few
d_call: TRBD2
v_call: TRBV4-1
j_call: TRBJ2-5
cdr3_nt: TGCGCCAGCAGCCACGGGACTAGCGGGAAAGAGACCCAGTACTTC
cdr3_aa: CASSHGTSGKETQYF

clone_size: .
d_call: .
v_call: TRBV2
j_call: TRBJ2-3
cdr3_nt: TGTGCCAGCAGTGACTCGACTGCGGGATACACAGATACGCAGTATTTT
cdr3_aa: CASSDSTAGYTDTQYF

clone_size: few
d_call: TRBD2
v_call: TRBV7-2
j_call: TRBJ2-7
cdr3_nt: TGTGCCAGCAGCCTCAGTGGGAGGGTCACCTACGAGCAGTACTTC
cdr3_aa: CASSLSGRVTYEQYF

clone_size: many
d_call: .
v_call: TRBV4-2
j_call: TRBJ2-2
cdr3_nt: TGTGCCAGCAGCACCCGGGGCGGCGCGAACACCGGGGAGCTGTTTTTT
cdr3_aa: CASSTRGGANTGELFF

clone_size: .
d_call: .
v_call: TRBV3-1
j_call: TRBJ1-2
cdr3_nt: TGTGCCAGCAGCCCCCCGGGTCTTAATGGCTACACCTTC
cdr3_aa: CASSPPGLNGYTF

clone_size: few
d_call: .
v_call: TRBV4-3
j_call: TRBJ2-5
cdr3_nt: TGCGCCAGCAGCCAAGCAATGGAAGAGACCCAGTACTTC
cdr3_aa: CASSQAMEETQYF

clone_size: few
d_call: .
v_call: TRBV7-8
j_call: TRBJ2-2
cdr3_nt: TGTGCCAGCAGCTTAGAATTTGTGGGGTCGAACACCGGGGAGCTGTTTTTT
cdr3_aa: CASSLEFVGSNTGELFF

clone_size: .
d_call: .
v_call: TRBV19
j_call: TRBJ2-5
cdr3_nt: TGTGCCAGTAGCCAACCTCAGAGGGGGGAGACCCAGTACTTC
cdr3_aa: CASSQPQRGETQYF

clone_size: few
d_call: .
v_call: TRBV7-2
j_call: TRBJ2-1
cdr3_nt: TGTGCCAGCAGCTCCGGGACGACTTCCTACAATGAGCAGTTCTTC
cdr3_aa: CASSSGTTSYNEQFF

clone_size: many
d_call: .
v_call: TRBV5-1
j_call: TRBJ2-2
cdr3_nt: TGCGCCAGCAGCACAGTCCCGAACACCGGGGAGCTGTTTTTT
cdr3_aa: CASSTVPNTGELFF

clone_size: .
d_call: .
v_call: TRBV4-3
j_call: TRBJ2-5
cdr3_nt: TGCGCCAGCAGCCAAGTTAGGGTAGGAGGAGAGACCCAGTACTTC
cdr3_aa: CASSQVRVGGETQYF

clone_size: .
d_call: .
v_call: TRBV4-3
j_call: TRBJ2-7
cdr3_nt: TGCGCCAGCAGCCAAGGACCCTACTCCTACGAGCAGTACTTC
cdr3_aa: CASSQGPYSYEQYF

clone_size: few
d_call: TRBD2
v_call: TRBV5-1
j_call: TRBJ2-1
cdr3_nt: TGCGCCAGCAGCTTGGATCTAGCGGGGCCTTACAATGAGCAGTTCTTC
cdr3_aa: CASSLDLAGPYNEQFF

clone_size: many
d_call: .
v_call: TRBV6-1
j_call: TRBJ2-3
cdr3_nt: TGTGCCAGCAGTGAACTGGGTCATAGCACAGATACGCAGTATTTT
cdr3_aa: CASSELGHSTDTQYF

clone_size: .
d_call: .
v_call: TRBV9
j_call: TRBJ2-7
cdr3_nt: TGTGCCAGCAGCGTAGGCCGAGCAGGGCCCTACGAGCAGTACTTC
cdr3_aa: CASSVGRAGPYEQYF

clone_size: .
d_call: TRBD1
v_call: TRBV7-2
j_call: TRBJ1-2
cdr3_nt: TGTGCCAGCAGCTTAGGAGCGGGACAGGGGGCTTGGGGTGGCTACACCTTC
cdr3_aa: CASSLGAGQGAWGGYTF

clone_size: .
d_call: .
v_call: TRBV20-1
j_call: TRBJ2-5
cdr3_nt: TGCAGTGCTTCCCGGGACTCTATAGTCGAGACCCAGTACTTC
cdr3_aa: CSASRDSIVETQYF

clone_size: .
d_call: TRBD1
v_call: TRBV4-1
j_call: TRBJ1-2
cdr3_nt: TGCGCCAGCAGCCACCCGGGACAGGTTCGCTACACCTTC
cdr3_aa: CASSHPGQVRYTF

clone_size: few
d_call: TRBD2
v_call: TRBV15
j_call: TRBJ2-7
cdr3_nt: TGTGCCACCAGCAGAGGTAGCGGGAGTGCCGAGCAGTACTTC
cdr3_aa: CATSRGSGSAEQYF

clone_size: .
d_call: TRBD2
v_call: TRBV20-1
j_call: TRBJ2-3
cdr3_nt: TGCAGTGCCGATGGGACTAGCGGCACAGATACGCAGTATTTT
cdr3_aa: CSADGTSGTDTQYF

clone_size: few
d_call: TRBD2
v_call: TRBV7-2
j_call: TRBJ2-3
cdr3_nt: TGTGCCAGCAGCTTCAGCGGGGGGTTCACAGATACGCAGTATTTT
cdr3_aa: CASSFSGGFTDTQYF

clone_size: .
d_call: .
v_call: TRBV5-1
j_call: TRBJ1-5
cdr3_nt: TGCGCCAGCAGCTTGGGGGATGCTCAGCCCCAGCATTTT
cdr3_aa: CASSLGDAQPQHF

clone_size: .
d_call: .
v_call: TRBV5-1
j_call: TRBJ1-5
cdr3_nt: TGCGCCAGCAGCACCACCGGGGGTTTCTATCAGCCCCAGCATTTT
cdr3_aa: CASSTTGGFYQPQHF

clone_size: .
d_call: .
v_call: TRBV14
j_call: TRBJ1-4
cdr3_nt: TGTGCCAGCAGACAGACAGGCTATGAAAAACTGTTTTTT
cdr3_aa: CASRQTGYEKLFF

clone_size: many
d_call: .
v_call: TRBV7-2
j_call: TRBJ2-3
cdr3_nt: TGTGCCAGCAGCTCCCGGGCGGATACGCAGTATTTT
cdr3_aa: CASSSRADTQYF